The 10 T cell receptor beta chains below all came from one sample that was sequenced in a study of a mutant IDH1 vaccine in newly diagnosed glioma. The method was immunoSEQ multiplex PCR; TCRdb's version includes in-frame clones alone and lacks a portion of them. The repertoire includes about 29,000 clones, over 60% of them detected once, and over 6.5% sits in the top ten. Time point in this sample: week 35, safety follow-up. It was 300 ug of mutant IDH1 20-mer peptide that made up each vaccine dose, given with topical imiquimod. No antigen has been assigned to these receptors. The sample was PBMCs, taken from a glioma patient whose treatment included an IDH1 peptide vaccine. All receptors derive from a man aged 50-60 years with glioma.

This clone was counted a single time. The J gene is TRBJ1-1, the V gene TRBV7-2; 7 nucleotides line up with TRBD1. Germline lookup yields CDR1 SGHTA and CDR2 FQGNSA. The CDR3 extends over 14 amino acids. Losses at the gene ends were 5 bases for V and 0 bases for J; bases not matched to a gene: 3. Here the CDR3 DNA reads TGTGCCAGCAGCCAGGGACAGATGAACACTGAAGCTTTCTTT. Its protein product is CASSQGQMNTEAFF. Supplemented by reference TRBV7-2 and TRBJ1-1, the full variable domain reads GAGVSQSPSNKVTEKGKDVELRCDPISGHTALYWYRQSLGQGLEFLIYFQGNSAPDKSGLPSDRFSAERTGGSVSTLTIQRTQQEDSAVYLCASSQGQMNTEAFFGQGTRLTVV.

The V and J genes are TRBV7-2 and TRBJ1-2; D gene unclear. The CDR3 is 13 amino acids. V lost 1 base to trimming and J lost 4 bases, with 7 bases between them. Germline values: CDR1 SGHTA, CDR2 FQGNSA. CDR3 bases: TGTGCCAGCAGCTTAGATTTCAGCTATGGCTACACCTTC. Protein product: CASSLDFSYGYTF.

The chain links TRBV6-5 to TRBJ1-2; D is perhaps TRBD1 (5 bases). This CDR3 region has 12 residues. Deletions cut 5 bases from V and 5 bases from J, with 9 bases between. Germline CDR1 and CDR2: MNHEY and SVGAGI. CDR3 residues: CASSRDLYGYTF. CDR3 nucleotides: TGTGCCAGCAGTCGGGACCTTTATGGCTACACCTTC.

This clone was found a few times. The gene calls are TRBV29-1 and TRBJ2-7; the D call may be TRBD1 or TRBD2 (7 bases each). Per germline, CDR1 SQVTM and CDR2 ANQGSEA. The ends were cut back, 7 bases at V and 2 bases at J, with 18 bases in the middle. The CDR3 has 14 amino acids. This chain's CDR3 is CSAVGGDSTYEQYF. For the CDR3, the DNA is TGCAGCGCCGTTGGGGGGGACAGCACCTACGAGCAGTACTTC.

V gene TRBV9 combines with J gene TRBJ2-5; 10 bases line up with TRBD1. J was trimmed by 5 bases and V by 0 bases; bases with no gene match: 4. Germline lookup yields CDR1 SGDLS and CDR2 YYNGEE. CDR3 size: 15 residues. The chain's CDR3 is CASSVGGQGYETQYF. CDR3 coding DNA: TGTGCCAGCAGCGTAGGGGGACAGGGGTATGAGACCCAGTACTTC.

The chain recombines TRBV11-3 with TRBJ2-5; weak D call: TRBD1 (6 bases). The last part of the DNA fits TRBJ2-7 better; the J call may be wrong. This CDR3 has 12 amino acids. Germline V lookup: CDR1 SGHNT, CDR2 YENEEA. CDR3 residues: CASSTGLYEQYF. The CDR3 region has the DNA TGTGCCAGCAGCACAGGGCTCTACGAGCAGTACTTC.

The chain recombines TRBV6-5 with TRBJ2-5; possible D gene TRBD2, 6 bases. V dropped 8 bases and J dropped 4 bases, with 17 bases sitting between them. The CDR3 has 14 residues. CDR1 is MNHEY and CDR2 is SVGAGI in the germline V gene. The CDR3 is CASHGGAVGETQYF. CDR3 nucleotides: TGTGCCAGCCACGGCGGGGCCGTGGGAGAGACCCAGTACTTC.

CDR3 DNA: TGTGCCACCAGCAGAGAGACCCTGGCCCTGGACTACGAGCAGTACTTC. Translation: CATSRETLALDYEQYF. The chain links TRBV15 to TRBJ2-7; no definite D call. Trimming pared 0 bases from V and 3 bases from J, leaving 15 bases between. Germline V CDR1 and CDR2: LNHNV, YYDKDF (reference sequence). CDR3 length: 16 amino acids.

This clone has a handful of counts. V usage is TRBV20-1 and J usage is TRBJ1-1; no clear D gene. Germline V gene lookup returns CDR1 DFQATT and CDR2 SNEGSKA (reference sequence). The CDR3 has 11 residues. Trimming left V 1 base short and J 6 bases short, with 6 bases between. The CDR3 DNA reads TGCAGTGCTAGAGGTTGGCCTGAAGCTTTCTTT. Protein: CSARGWPEAFF.

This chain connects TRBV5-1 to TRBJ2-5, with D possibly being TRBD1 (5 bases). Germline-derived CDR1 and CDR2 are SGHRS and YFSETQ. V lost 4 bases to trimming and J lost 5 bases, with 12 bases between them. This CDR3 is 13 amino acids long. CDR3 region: CASSRQSGETQYF. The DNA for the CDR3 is TGCGCCAGCAGCCGACAGAGTGGGGAGACCCAGTACTTC.